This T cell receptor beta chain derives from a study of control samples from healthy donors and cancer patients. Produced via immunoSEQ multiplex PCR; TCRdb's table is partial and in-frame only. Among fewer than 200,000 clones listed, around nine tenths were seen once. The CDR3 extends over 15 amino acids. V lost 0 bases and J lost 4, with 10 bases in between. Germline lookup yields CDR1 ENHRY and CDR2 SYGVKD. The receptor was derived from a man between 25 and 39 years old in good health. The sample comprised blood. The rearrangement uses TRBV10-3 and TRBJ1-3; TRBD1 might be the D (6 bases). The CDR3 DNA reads TGTGCCATCAGTGAGTCGGGACAAGTGGGAAACACCATATATTTT. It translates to CAISESGQVGNTIYF.